The present entry profiles one TCR beta chain with its context. This clonotype was recorded many times. No antigen is known for it. No base quality information exists; no much larger clone differs at one position. This record comes from a study of CD8 T cells in ankylosing spondylitis (dated by TCRdb to 2017 to 2019). In the study overall: The study set out to find disease-linked TCR variants by profiling T cell receptor beta repertoires in ankylosing spondylitis patients and healthy donors. The whole study cohort included over a hundred healthy donors and about two dozen ankylosing spondylitis patients. Peripheral blood was sampled, and synovial fluid was additionally collected from ankylosing spondylitis patients. Paper-wide results and their limitations: A TCR beta motif made up of 7 to 9 highly homologous amino acid variants appeared to be characteristic of blood from ankylosing spondylitis patients. Some motif variants were previously reported in synovial fluid and blood of reactive arthritis patients, suggesting common disease-initiation mechanisms. According to the report, matched synovial fluid samples from ankylosing spondylitis patients were significantly enriched for the disease-linked clones. A CD8+ phenotype was shown by the disease-linked clones, which were found at relatively low frequencies in peripheral blood.

The run used an Illumina HiSeq 2500. Quantitative 5'-RACE with molecular barcodes was used to prepare TCR beta libraries. The authors' analysis ran thus. A new computational method, built on a probabilistic model of VDJ rearrangement, was used to identify disease-linked TCR variants. TCRdb reran the public reads through fastp at Q25 and MiXCR, keeping productive beta chains. Rows are unified per CDR3 protein, each entry keeping the most common DNA and genes. These V and J calls derive from TCRdb rather than the authors' analysis. Recorded for this sample are some 23,000 distinct CDR3 sequences; under 3% of them occurred a single time. 6.5% to 9.5% of the sample goes to the ten largest clones. V is reduced by 0 bases and J by 0 bases, leaving a spacing of 7 bases between them. Measured from the cysteine to the phenylalanine, the CDR3 is 16 residues long. Kept here is only the CDR3 DNA, which spans 48 bases and is read in frame from base 1. The germline V gene provides CDR1 SGDLS and CDR2 YYNGEE.

The TCR sequence derives from a female donor with ankylosing spondylitis or in good health (not recorded which). Material: blood, either unsorted or a sorted T cell fraction (not recorded which). The chain is made from TRBV9 and TRBJ2-6; the D gene cannot be named for sure. The CDR3 here reads CASSVGRSSGANVLTF. The DNA sequence reads TGTGCCAGCAGCGTAGGACGGTCCTCTGGGGCCAACGTCCTGACTTTC. Supplemented by the reference TRBV9 and TRBJ2-6 proteins around the CDR3, the complete variable domain is DSGVTQTPKHLITATGQRVTLRCSPRSGDLSVYWYQQSLDQGLQFLIQYYNGEERAKGNILERFSAQQFPDLHSELNLSSLELGDSALYFCASSVGRSSGANVLTFGAGSRLTVL.